What follows describes a single TCR beta chain. The antigen is undetermined. CDR1 and CDR2 (germline): KGHSH, LQKENI. This CDR3 spans 16 amino acids. Trimming shortened V by 1 base and J by 10 bases, and 19 bases separated the two germline ends. This table comes from immunoSEQ multiplex PCR, and its TCRdb copy is limited to in-frame clones, with some not included. There are 65,000 to 85,000 clones in the sample; 75% to 90% occur only once, and approximately 7% lies in the top ten. The data were obtained in a study of OX40 agonist ivuxolimab in advanced cancers. Study findings and constraints: Compared with CD4+, CD8+ T cells on average had more expanded clones.

This TCR was sampled from an adult with an advanced solid tumor such as melanoma, head and neck, liver or kidney cancer. The chain recombines TRBV18 with TRBJ1-4; possible D gene TRBD1, 6 bases. Sequencing used CD4+ or CD8+ T cells sorted from blood, obtained in a trial of the OX40 agonist ivuxolimab. CDR3 DNA sequence: TGTGCCAGCTCACCACATGGGGCCGGGGGCGCGGGAAAACTGTTTTTT. It encodes CASSPHGAGGAGKLFF. The full variable domain, in which reference TRBV18 and TRBJ1-4 provide the parts outside the CDR3, is NAGVMQNPRHLVRRRGQEARLRCSPMKGHSHVYWYRQLPEEGLKFMVYLQKENIIDESGMPKERFSAEFPKEGPSILRIQQVVRGDSAAYFCASSPHGAGGAGKLFFGSGTQLSVL.